This T cell receptor (beta chain) was retrieved from a study of control samples from healthy donors and cancer patients. The V end was cut by 3 bases, the J end by 3 bases, with 12 bases between. The CDR3 covers 14 residues. The germline V gene has CDR1 SGHRS and CDR2 YFSETQ. Method: immunoSEQ multiplex PCR; TCRdb's copy keeps in-frame clones and lacks some. The profile shows roughly 50,000 clones, 94% of them singletons. Specimen: blood. The chain uses TRBV5-1 and TRBJ1-1, with a tentative D call TRBD1 (6 bases). This TCR came from a young man in good health. The CDR3 DNA reads TGCGCCAGCAGCTCGACAGGCGGGGACACTGAAGCTTTCTTT. Its protein product is CASSSTGGDTEAFF. Filled out from reference TRBV5-1 and TRBJ1-1, the complete variable domain reads KAGVTQTPRYLIKTRGQQVTLSCSPISGHRSVSWYQQTPGQGLQFLFEYFSETQRNKGNFPGRFSGRQFSNSRSEMNVSTLELGDSALYLCASSSTGGDTEAFFGQGTRLTVV.